This T cell receptor (beta chain) derives from a study of T cells in Graves' hyperthyroidism and ophthalmopathy. Overall study findings and caveats: Appearing also in blood were most of the thyroid clonotypes expanded above 0.001. Ophthalmopathy and stable hyperthyroidism were separated by a 13 V-J model. Progression to ophthalmopathy was predicted a median of 6.5 months early.

Every diagnosis used clinical symptoms, serum thyroxine and TRAb, thyroid ultrasound and orbital computed tomography. Turning to this clonotype: Its matching antigen is unknown.

Researchers amplified the TCR beta CDR3 regions from RNA transcripts. An initial round of RT-PCR targeting the TCR CDR3 relied on the HTBI primer set. TCRdb passed the multiplex PCR reads through MiXCR, listing each CDR3 protein once. The sample consists of roughly 500,000 distinct CDR3 sequences, roughly 45% of them appearing once. V lost 2 bases to trimming and J lost 7 bases, with 8 bases between them. The CDR3 contains 12 residues. Germline V gives CDR1 LNHNV, CDR2 YYDKDF (reference sequence). The sequenced sample was peripheral blood or thyroid tissue (not recorded which). This TCR came from an adult woman with Graves' disease, either hyperthyroidism or ophthalmopathy (not recorded which). The rearrangement uses TRBV15 and TRBJ2-5, with D perhaps TRBD1 (6 bases). Here the CDR3 reads CATSRLQGTQYF. CDR3 sequence (DNA): TGTGCCACCAGCAGATTACAGGGGACCCAGTACTTC.